A single sample is the source of the 10 T cell receptor beta chains below, sequenced in a study of blood T cell repertoires in COVID-19. Sequencing used immunoSEQ multiplex PCR; TCRdb keeps in-frame clones, though not all of them. The sample consists of 160,000 or so clones, about 80% of them appearing once. Sequencing input: peripheral blood. The receptors come from a woman aged 70 to 79 with acute or convalescent COVID-19.

The V call is TRBV5-1, the J call TRBJ1-2, with TRBD1 matching over 8 bases. CDR3 size: 15 residues. J gave up 5 bases and V 2 bases, and 8 bases lay outside the gene matches. CDR1 SGHRS and CDR2 YFSETQ come from the germline V gene. The CDR3 sequence is CASSLTGGSLYGYTF. The CDR3 DNA is TGCGCCAGCAGCTTAACAGGGGGAAGCCTATATGGCTACACCTTC. The full variable domain, completed using reference TRBV5-1 and TRBJ1-2, is KAGVTQTPRYLIKTRGQQVTLSCSPISGHRSVSWYQQTPGQGLQFLFEYFSETQRNKGNFPGRFSGRQFSNSRSEMNVSTLELGDSALYLCASSLTGGSLYGYTFGSGTRLTVV.

The V and J genes are TRBV19 and TRBJ1-2; D unclear. Germline loops: CDR1 LNHDA, CDR2 SQIVND (reference sequence). V dropped 4 bases and J dropped 5 bases, with 17 bases sitting between them. CDR3 size: 15 residues. The CDR3 sequence is CASSRETMWNYGYTF. Written as DNA, the CDR3 is TGTGCCAGTAGTAGGGAGACGATGTGGAATTATGGCTACACCTTC. Supplemented by reference TRBV19 and TRBJ1-2, the full variable domain reads DGGITQSPKYLFRKEGQNVTLSCEQNLNHDAMYWYRQDPGQGLRLIYYSQIVNDFQKGDIAEGYSVSREKKESFPLTVTSAQKNPTAFYLCASSRETMWNYGYTFGSGTRLTVV.

The chain joins TRBV5-5 to TRBJ1-5; D ambiguous. CDR3 length: 15 residues. Trimming stripped 2 bases from V and 4 bases from J, with 13 bases between. CDR1 is SGHKS, CDR2 YYEKEE, per germline (reference sequence). Written as DNA, the CDR3 is TGTGCCAGCAGCTTACGTAGCCAGTCAAATCAGCCCCAGCATTTT. Protein product: CASSLRSQSNQPQHF.

The J gene is TRBJ2-3, the V gene TRBV28; possible D gene TRBD1, 5 bases. Trimming left V 3 bases short and J 0 bases short, with 10 bases between. The CDR3 has 15 amino acids. Germline loops: CDR1 MDHEN, CDR2 SYDVKM. CDR3 region: CASSFFRTSTDTQYF. CDR3 nucleotides: TGTGCCAGCAGTTTTTTCCGGACAAGCACAGATACGCAGTATTTT.

This clone has a handful of counts. The chain employs TRBV5-1 and TRBJ1-2; 7 nucleotides align to TRBD1. CDR3 length equals 15 residues. Germline V gene sequence: CDR1 SGHRS, CDR2 YFSETQ. Trimming at V came to 4 bases and at J to 3 bases, leaving 9 bases not matched to a gene. The CDR3 region is CASSQRQGWDYGYTF. The CDR3 coding sequence is TGCGCCAGCAGCCAAAGACAGGGATGGGACTATGGCTACACCTTC.

The chain is built from TRBV28 and TRBJ2-3, with 8 bases lining up with TRBD1. V was pared by 3 bases and J by 2 bases, with 1 base of the junction left unmatched. Germline CDR1 is MDHEN and CDR2 is SYDVKM. The CDR3 covers 14 residues. The CDR3 is CASSLGQVTDTQYF. The DNA of the CDR3 is TGTGCCAGCAGTTTGGGACAGGTCACAGATACGCAGTATTTT.

The rearrangement links TRBV3-1 (or the pseudogene TRBV3-2) to TRBJ2-1; D may be TRBD2 (5 bases). V was pared by 2 bases and J by 6 bases, with 8 bases between. Germline loops: CDR1 LGHDT, CDR2 YNNKEL (reference sequence). The CDR3 spans 13 residues. This CDR3 is CASSQLASNEQFF. For the CDR3, the DNA is TGTGCCAGCAGCCAACTAGCCAGCAATGAGCAGTTCTTC.

CDR3 loop: CASSPWTGGLTNTEAFF. The CDR3 DNA is TGTGCCAGCAGCCCATGGACAGGGGGCTTGACGAACACTGAAGCTTTCTTT. The V and J genes are TRBV3-1 (or the pseudogene TRBV3-2) and TRBJ1-1; 11 positions agree with TRBD1. Unmatched junction bases numbered 8, after V lost 4 bases and J lost 1 base. This CDR3 is built from 17 residues. Per germline, CDR1 LGHDT and CDR2 YNNKEL (reference sequence).

V is TRBV6-5 and J is TRBJ1-5; 7 bases are shared with TRBD1. The CDR3 consists of 15 residues. Germline assignment: CDR1 MNHEY and CDR2 SVGAGI. The ends lost 4 bases at V and 2 bases at J; junction bases unmatched: 5. In DNA, the CDR3 is TGTGCCAGCAGTTTAACAGGGGAGGGCAATCAGCCCCAGCATTTT. As protein: CASSLTGEGNQPQHF.

In its sample, this clone was seen once. The V call is TRBV5-1, the J call TRBJ2-3; TRBD1 matches at 7 bases. CDR3 length equals 15 residues. The J segment lost 0 bases and the V segment lost 6 bases, leaving 7 bases of the junction unmatched. Germline CDR1 reads SGHRS; CDR2 reads YFSETQ. CDR3 in amino acids: CASIHGDSSTDTQYF. Here the CDR3 DNA reads TGCGCCAGCATACACGGGGACAGCAGCACAGATACGCAGTATTTT.